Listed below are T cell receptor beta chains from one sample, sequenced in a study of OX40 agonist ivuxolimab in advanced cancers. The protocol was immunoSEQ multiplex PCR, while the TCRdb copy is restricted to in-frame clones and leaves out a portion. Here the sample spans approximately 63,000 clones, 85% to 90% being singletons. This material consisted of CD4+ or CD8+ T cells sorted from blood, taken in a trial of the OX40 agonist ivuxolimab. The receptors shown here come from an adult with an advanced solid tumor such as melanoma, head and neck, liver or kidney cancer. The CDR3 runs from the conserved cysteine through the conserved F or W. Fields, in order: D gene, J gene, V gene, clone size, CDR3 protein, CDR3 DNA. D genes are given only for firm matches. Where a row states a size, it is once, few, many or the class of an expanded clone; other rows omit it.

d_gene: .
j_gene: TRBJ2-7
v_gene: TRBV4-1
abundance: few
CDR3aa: CASSQESSYEQYF
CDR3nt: TGCGCCAGCAGCCAAGAGTCTTCCTACGAGCAGTACTTC

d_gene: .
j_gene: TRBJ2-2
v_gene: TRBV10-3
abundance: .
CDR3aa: CAISEGTGELFF
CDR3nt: TGTGCCATCAGTGAGGGCACCGGGGAGCTGTTTTTT

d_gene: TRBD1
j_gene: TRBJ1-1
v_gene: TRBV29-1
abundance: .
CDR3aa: CSVPAGQGGTEAFF
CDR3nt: TGCAGCGTCCCAGCGGGACAGGGCGGCACTGAAGCTTTCTTT

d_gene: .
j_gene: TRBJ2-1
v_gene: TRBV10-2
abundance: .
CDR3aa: CASSEQGNNEQFF
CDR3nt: TGCGCCAGCAGTGAACAAGGGAACAATGAGCAGTTCTTC

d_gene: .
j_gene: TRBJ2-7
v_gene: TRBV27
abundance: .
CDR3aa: CASTQLPGSYEQYF
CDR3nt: TGTGCCAGCACGCAATTGCCGGGTTCCTACGAGCAGTACTTC

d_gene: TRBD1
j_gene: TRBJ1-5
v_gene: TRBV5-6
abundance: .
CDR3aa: CASSLGARTGINQPQHF
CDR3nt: TGTGCCAGCAGCTTGGGGGCACGGACAGGGATCAATCAGCCCCAGCATTTT

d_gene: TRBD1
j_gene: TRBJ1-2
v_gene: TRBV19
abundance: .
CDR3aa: CASSPLTGGDYGYTF
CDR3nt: TGTGCCAGTAGTCCTTTAACAGGGGGCGACTATGGCTACACCTTC

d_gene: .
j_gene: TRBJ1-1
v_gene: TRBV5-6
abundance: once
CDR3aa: CASSLGSPEAFF
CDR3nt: TGTGCCAGCAGCCTAGGGTCCCCTGAAGCTTTCTTT

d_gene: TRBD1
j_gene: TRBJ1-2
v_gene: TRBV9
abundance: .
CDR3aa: CASSASGQTNYGYTF
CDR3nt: TGTGCCAGCAGCGCCTCGGGACAGACTAACTATGGCTACACCTTC

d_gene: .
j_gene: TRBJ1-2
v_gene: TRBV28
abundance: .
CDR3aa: CASISPLGTHYGYTF
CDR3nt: TGTGCCAGCATCTCCCCCCTCGGGACCCACTATGGCTACACCTTC

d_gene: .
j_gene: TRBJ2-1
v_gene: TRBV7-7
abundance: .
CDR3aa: CASSPLPGGDEQFF
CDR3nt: TGTGCTAGCAGCCCCCTGCCGGGGGGCGATGAGCAGTTCTTC

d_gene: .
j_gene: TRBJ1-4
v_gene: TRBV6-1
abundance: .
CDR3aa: CASSEGDPFF
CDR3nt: TGTGCCAGCAGTGAGGGGGACCCGTTTTTT

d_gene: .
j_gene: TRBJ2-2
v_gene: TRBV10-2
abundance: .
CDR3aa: CASSDINTPAGELFF
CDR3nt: TGCGCCAGCAGTGATATTAACACCCCGGCCGGGGAGCTGTTTTTT

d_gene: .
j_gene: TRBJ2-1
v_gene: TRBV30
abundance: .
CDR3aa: CAWSRESDYNEQFF
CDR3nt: TGTGCCTGGAGCAGGGAGTCCGACTACAATGAGCAGTTCTTC

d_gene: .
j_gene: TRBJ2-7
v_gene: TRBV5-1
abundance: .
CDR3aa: CASSLARPDPYEQYF
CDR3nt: TGCGCCAGCAGCTTGGCCCGACCGGACCCCTACGAGCAGTACTTC

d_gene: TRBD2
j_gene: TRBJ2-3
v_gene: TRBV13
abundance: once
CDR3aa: CASSLERGSTDTQYF
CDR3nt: TGTGCCAGCAGCTTAGAGCGGGGGAGCACAGATACGCAGTATTTT

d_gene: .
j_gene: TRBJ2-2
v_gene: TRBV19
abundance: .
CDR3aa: CASIPTLNTGELFF
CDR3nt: TGTGCCAGTATTCCTACCTTGAACACCGGGGAGCTGTTTTTT

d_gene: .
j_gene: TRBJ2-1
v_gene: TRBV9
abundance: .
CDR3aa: CASSPQGLYNEQFF
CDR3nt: TGTGCCAGCAGCCCCCAAGGGCTGTACAATGAGCAGTTCTTC

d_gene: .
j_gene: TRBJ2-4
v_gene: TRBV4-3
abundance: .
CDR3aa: CASSQGLPYGTLNIQYF
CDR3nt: TGCGCCAGCAGCCAAGGGCTTCCATACGGGACTTTAAACATTCAGTACTTC

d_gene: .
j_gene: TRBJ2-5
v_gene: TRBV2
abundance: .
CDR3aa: CASSEAGTQETQYF
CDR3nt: TGTGCCAGCAGTGAAGCGGGGACGCAAGAGACCCAGTACTTC

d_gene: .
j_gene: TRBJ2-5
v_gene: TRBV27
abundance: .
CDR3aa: CASSLSWKETQYF
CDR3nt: TGTGCCAGCAGTTTATCGTGGAAAGAGACCCAGTACTTC

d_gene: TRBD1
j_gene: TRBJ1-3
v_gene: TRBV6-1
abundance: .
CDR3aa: CASSEEDRTGNTIYF
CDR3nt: TGTGCCAGCAGTGAAGAGGACAGGACTGGAAACACCATATATTTT

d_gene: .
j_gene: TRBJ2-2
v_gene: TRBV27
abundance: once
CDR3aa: CASSLDGYANTGELFF
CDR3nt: TGTGCCAGCAGTTTAGATGGGTACGCGAACACCGGGGAGCTGTTTTTT

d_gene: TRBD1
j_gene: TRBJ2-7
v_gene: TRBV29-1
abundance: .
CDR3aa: CSARQGPYEQYF
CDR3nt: TGCAGCGCTAGACAGGGGCCTTACGAGCAGTACTTC

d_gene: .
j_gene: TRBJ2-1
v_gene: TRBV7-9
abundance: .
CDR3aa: CASSLMTGVYNEQFF
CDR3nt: TGTGCCAGCAGCTTGATGACGGGAGTCTACAATGAGCAGTTCTTC

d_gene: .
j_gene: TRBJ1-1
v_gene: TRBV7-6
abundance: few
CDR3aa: CASSLSGKGTEAFF
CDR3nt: TGTGCCAGCAGCTTATCAGGGAAGGGGACTGAAGCTTTCTTT

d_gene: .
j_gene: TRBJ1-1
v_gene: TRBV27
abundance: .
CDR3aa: CASSFGANTEAFF
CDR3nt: TGTGCCAGCAGTTTTGGCGCGAACACTGAAGCTTTCTTT

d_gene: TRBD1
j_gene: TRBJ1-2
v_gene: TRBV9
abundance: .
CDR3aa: CASSVSTGGTRYYGYTF
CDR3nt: TGTGCCAGCAGCGTATCTACAGGGGGTACCAGGTACTATGGCTACACCTTC

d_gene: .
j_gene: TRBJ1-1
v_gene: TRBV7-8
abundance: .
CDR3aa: CASSLAGSGTEAFF
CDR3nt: TGTGCCAGCAGCTTAGCGGGGTCAGGAACTGAAGCTTTCTTT

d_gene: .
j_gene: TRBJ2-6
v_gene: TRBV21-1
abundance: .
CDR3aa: CASGYRQLLSSSSGANVLTF
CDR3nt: TGTGCCAGCGGTTACCGTCAGCTCCTCAGCTCCTCCTCTGGGGCCAACGTCCTGACTTTC

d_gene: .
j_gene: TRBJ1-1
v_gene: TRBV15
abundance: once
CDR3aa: CATSNEGWTGNTEAFF
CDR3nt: TGTGCCACCAGCAATGAAGGTTGGACCGGGAACACTGAAGCTTTCTTT

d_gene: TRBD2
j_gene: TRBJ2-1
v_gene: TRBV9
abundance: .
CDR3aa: CASSESGGAGNEQFF
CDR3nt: TGTGCCAGCAGCGAGAGCGGGGGGGCCGGTAATGAGCAGTTCTTC

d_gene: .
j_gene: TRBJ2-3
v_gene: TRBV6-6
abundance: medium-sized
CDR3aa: CASSYGDTQYF
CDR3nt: TGTGCCAGCAGTTATGGCGATACGCAGTATTTT

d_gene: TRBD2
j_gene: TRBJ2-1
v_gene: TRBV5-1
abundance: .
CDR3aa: CASSFTSGGVQDEQFF
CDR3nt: TGCGCCAGCAGCTTCACTAGCGGGGGGGTTCAGGATGAGCAGTTCTTC

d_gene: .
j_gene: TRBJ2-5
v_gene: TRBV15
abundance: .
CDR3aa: CATSRLPGTDYEETQYF
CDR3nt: TGTGCCACCAGCAGATTACCCGGGACTGATTATGAAGAGACCCAGTACTTC

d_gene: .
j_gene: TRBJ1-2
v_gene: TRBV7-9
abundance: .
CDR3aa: CASSLALSYGYTF
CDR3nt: TGTGCCAGCAGCCTGGCTCTGAGCTATGGCTACACCTTC

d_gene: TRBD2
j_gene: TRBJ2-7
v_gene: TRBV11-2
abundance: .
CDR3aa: CASSYPPGLAAYEQYF
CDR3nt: TGTGCCAGCAGCTACCCTCCGGGACTAGCTGCGTACGAGCAGTACTTC

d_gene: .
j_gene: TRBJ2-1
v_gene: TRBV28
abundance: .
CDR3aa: CASSLRRNNEQFF
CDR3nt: TGTGCCAGCAGTCTTCGGAGGAACAATGAGCAGTTCTTC